This paragraph covers one TCR beta chain sequence. This CDR3 has 17 amino acids. After removal of 2 bases from V and 2 bases from J, the junction contained 8 bases not matched to a gene. Germline CDR1 SGHVS, CDR2 FQNEAQ. This sample is drawn from a study of OX40 agonist ivuxolimab in advanced cancers. The table came from immunoSEQ multiplex PCR; TCRdb's copy has only in-frame clones and leaves some out. The sample yields 15,000 to 20,000 clones, about 85% seen once. The sequencing used CD4+ or CD8+ T cells sorted from blood, collected in a trial of the OX40 agonist ivuxolimab. The V gene is TRBV7-8, the J gene TRBJ2-1, with TRBD1 matching over 8 bases. The receptor was isolated from an adult with an advanced solid tumor such as melanoma, head and neck, liver or kidney cancer. The CDR3 loop reads CASSLLGQATPYNEQFF. As DNA, the CDR3 is TGTGCCAGCAGCTTACTGGGACAGGCGACCCCCTACAATGAGCAGTTCTTC.